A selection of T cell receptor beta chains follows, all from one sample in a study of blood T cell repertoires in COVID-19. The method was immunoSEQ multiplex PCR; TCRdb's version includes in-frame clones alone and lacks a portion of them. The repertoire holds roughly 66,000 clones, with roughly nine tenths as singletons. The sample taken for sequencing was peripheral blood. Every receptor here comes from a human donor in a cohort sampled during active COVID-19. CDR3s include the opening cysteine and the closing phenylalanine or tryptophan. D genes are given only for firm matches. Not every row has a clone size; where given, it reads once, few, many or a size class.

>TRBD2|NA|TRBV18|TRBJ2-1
CASSPRGAGGYNEQFF
TGTGCCAGCTCACCACGAGGAGCGGGGGGCTACAATGAGCAGTTCTTC
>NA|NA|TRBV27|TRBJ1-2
CASSFKGSYGYTF
TGTGCCAGCAGTTTCAAGGGGTCCTATGGCTACACCTTC
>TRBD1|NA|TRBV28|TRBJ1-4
CASRENRGDEKLFF
TGTGCCAGCAGAGAGAACAGGGGCGATGAAAAACTGTTTTTT
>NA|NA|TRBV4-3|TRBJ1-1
CASSQVRTVMAEAFF
TGCGCCAGCAGCCAAGTCAGGACTGTAATGGCCGAAGCTTTCTTT
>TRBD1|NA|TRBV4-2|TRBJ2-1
CASSPWDRGFNEQFF
TGTGCCAGCAGCCCCTGGGACAGGGGCTTCAATGAGCAGTTCTTC
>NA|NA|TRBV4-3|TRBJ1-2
CASSQEFHSSYYGYTF
TGCGCCAGCAGCCAAGAATTTCACAGTTCTTACTATGGCTACACCTTC
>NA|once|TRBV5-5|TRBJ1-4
CASRHSPGSGNEKLFF
TGTGCCAGCAGACATAGCCCCGGGAGTGGGAATGAAAAACTGTTTTTT
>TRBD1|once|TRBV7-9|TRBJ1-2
CASSLQGGEGYGYTF
TGTGCCAGCAGCCTGCAGGGGGGCGAAGGCTATGGCTACACCTTC
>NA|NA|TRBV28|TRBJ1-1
CASSFRRGGFDTEAFF
TGTGCCAGCAGTTTTAGGCGGGGGGGCTTTGACACTGAAGCTTTCTTT
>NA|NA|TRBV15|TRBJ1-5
CATSRDKSFNQPQHF
TGTGCCACCAGCAGAGACAAGAGTTTCAATCAGCCCCAGCATTTT
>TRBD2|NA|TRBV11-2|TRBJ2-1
CASITSGGAYNEQFF
TGTGCCAGCATCACGAGCGGGGGGGCCTACAATGAGCAGTTCTTC
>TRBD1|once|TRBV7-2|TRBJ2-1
CASSSGTGGHNEQFF
TGTGCCAGCAGTTCTGGGACAGGGGGCCACAATGAGCAGTTCTTC
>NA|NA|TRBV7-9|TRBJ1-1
CASSPPGLGGTEAFF
TGTGCCAGCAGCCCTCCCGGTCTGGGGGGCACTGAAGCTTTCTTT
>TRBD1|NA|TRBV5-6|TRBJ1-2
CASSYGTGDGYTF
TGTGCCAGCAGCTATGGGACAGGGGATGGCTACACCTTC
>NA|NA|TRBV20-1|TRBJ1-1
CISPGNTEAFF
TGCATCTCCCCGGGGAACACTGAAGCTTTCTTT
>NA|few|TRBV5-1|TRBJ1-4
CASSPIEGGNEKLFF
TGCGCCAGCAGCCCAATTGAGGGAGGTAATGAAAAACTGTTTTTT
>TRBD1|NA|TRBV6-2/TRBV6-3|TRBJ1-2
CASSDPGTGDYGYTF
TGTGCCAGCAGTGACCCTGGGACAGGTGATTATGGCTACACCTTC
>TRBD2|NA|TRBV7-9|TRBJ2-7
CASSILTSGAYEQYF
TGTGCCAGCAGCATTTTGACTAGCGGGGCCTACGAGCAGTACTTC
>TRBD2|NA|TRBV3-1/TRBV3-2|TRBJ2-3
CASSPGTSGRARSDTQYF
TGTGCCAGCAGCCCCGGGACTAGCGGGAGGGCCAGGTCAGATACGCAGTATTTT
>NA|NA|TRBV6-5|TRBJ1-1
CASSYSSGVTEAFF
TGTGCCAGCAGTTACTCTTCAGGGGTCACTGAAGCTTTCTTT
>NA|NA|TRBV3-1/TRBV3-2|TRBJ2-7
CASSQSPSVQYF
TGTGCCAGCAGCCAATCCCCTTCAGTGCAGTACTTC
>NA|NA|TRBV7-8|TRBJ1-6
CASSLETSGFSYNSPLHF
TGTGCCAGCAGCTTAGAAACGTCGGGGTTCTCCTATAATTCACCCCTCCACTTT
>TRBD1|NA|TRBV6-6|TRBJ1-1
CASRDRGQTEAFF
TGTGCCAGCAGGGACAGGGGGCAAACTGAAGCTTTCTTT
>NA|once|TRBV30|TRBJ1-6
CAWTPRDILNSPLHF
TGTGCCTGGACCCCCCGGGACATACTAAATTCACCCCTCCACTTT
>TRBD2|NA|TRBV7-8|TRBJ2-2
CASSQGGSGGTGELFF
TGTGCCAGCAGCCAAGGAGGTAGCGGGGGCACCGGGGAGCTGTTTTTT
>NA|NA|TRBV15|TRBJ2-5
CATSRDQDSQETQYF
TGTGCCACCAGCAGAGACCAAGACAGTCAAGAGACCCAGTACTTC
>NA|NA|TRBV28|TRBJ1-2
CASQDGNYGYTF
TGTGCCAGCCAAGACGGGAACTATGGCTACACCTTC
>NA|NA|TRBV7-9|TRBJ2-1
CASSLVGSEQFF
TGTGCCAGCAGCTTAGTTGGTAGTGAGCAGTTCTTC
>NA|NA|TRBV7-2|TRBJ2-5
CASSLGRGGETQYF
TGTGCCAGCAGCTTAGGCCGCGGCGGGGAGACCCAGTACTTC
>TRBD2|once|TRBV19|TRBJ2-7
CASSIGGTSGYEQYF
TGTGCCAGTAGTATTGGGGGGACTAGCGGTTACGAGCAGTACTTC
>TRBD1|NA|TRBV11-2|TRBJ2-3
CASSLTGGVLADTQYF
TGTGCCAGCAGCTTGACAGGGGGCGTGTTGGCAGATACGCAGTATTTT
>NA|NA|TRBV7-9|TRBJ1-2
CASSPLIGQSVYGYTF
TGTGCCAGCAGCCCCCTTATTGGACAGTCAGTCTATGGCTACACCTTC
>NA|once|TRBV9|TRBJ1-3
CASSVGSGDSRARGNTIYF
TGTGCCAGCAGCGTAGGGTCAGGGGATAGCAGGGCGAGAGGAAACACCATATATTTT
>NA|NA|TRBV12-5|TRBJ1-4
CASGLAIDSGGEKLFF
TGTGCTAGTGGTTTGGCGATCGACAGTGGGGGCGAAAAACTGTTTTTT
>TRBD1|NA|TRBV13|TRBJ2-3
CAQGDTDTQYF
TGTGCCCAGGGGGACACAGATACGCAGTATTTT
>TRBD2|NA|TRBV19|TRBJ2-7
CATSEGTSRTEQYF
TGTGCCACCTCAGAGGGGACTAGCCGTACCGAGCAGTACTTC
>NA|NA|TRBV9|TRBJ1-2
CASSVVPGNGYTF
TGTGCCAGCAGCGTAGTTCCCGGGAATGGCTACACCTTC
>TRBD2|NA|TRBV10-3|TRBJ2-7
CAISESPAGGREQYF
TGTGCCATCAGTGAGTCACCAGCGGGGGGCCGCGAGCAGTACTTC
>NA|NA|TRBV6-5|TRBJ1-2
CASSQIQGHYGYTF
TGTGCCAGCAGTCAAATACAGGGACATTATGGCTACACCTTC
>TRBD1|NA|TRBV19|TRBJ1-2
CASSRGQGFGYTF
TGTGCCAGTAGTCGGGGACAGGGCTTCGGCTACACCTTC
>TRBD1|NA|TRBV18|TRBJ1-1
CASSFQRLNRGVGDTEAFF
TGTGCCAGCTCATTCCAAAGGTTGAACAGGGGTGTTGGAGACACTGAAGCTTTCTTT
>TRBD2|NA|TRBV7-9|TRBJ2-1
CASSLTAAGTSGLEQFF
TGTGCCAGCAGCTTAACTGCAGCCGGGACTAGCGGGCTTGAGCAGTTCTTC